This T cell receptor beta chain emerged from a study of blood T cell repertoires in COVID-19. Background on the study: Both acute and convalescent COVID-19 samples were obtained from the United States, Italy and Spain.

V was clipped by 6 bases and J by 0 bases; unmatched bases: 13. Looked up from germline, CDR1 is SGHVS and CDR2 is FQNEAQ. The CDR3 consists of 19 residues. Sequencing was performed with immunoSEQ multiplex PCR; in TCRdb, only in-frame clones are kept and a portion is missing. The table lists more than 200,000 clones, around 84% of them singletons. The sequenced material came from peripheral blood. The rearrangement links TRBV7-8 to TRBJ1-6; 8 bases are a match to TRBD1. The receptor was derived from a man aged 45 to 65 with COVID-19, enrolled during active disease. The CDR3 loop reads CASSLRTGPSGSYNSPLHF. CDR3 nucleotides: TGTGCCAGCAGTTTAAGGACAGGGCCATCGGGCTCCTATAATTCACCCCTCCACTTT.